This entry features one T cell receptor beta chain sequence. Assay used: immunoSEQ multiplex PCR; TCRdb lists only in-frame clones, some missing. The sample contains about 37,000 clones, 70% to 85% of which appear only once. This entry comes from a study of OX40 agonist ivuxolimab in advanced cancers. Study information: Among those enrolled, mean age was about 58 years (range roughly 20 to 80) and about 79% were male. Partial responses were seen in three patients, one with hepatocellular carcinoma and two with cutaneous melanoma.

The CDR3 totals 14 residues. V lost 1 base and J 2 bases, leaving 9 bases between the germline ends. In germline, CDR1 is SGHTA, CDR2 FQGNSA. Sequencing was performed on CD4+ or CD8+ T cells sorted from blood, taken in a trial of the OX40 agonist ivuxolimab. The receptor's source is an adult with an advanced solid tumor such as melanoma, head and neck, liver or kidney cancer. The rearrangement uses TRBV7-2 and TRBJ2-7, with a tentative D call TRBD2 (5 bases). CDR3 sequence: CASSLGGHAYEQYF. Written as DNA, the CDR3 is TGTGCCAGCAGCTTAGGAGGGCACGCCTACGAGCAGTACTTC.